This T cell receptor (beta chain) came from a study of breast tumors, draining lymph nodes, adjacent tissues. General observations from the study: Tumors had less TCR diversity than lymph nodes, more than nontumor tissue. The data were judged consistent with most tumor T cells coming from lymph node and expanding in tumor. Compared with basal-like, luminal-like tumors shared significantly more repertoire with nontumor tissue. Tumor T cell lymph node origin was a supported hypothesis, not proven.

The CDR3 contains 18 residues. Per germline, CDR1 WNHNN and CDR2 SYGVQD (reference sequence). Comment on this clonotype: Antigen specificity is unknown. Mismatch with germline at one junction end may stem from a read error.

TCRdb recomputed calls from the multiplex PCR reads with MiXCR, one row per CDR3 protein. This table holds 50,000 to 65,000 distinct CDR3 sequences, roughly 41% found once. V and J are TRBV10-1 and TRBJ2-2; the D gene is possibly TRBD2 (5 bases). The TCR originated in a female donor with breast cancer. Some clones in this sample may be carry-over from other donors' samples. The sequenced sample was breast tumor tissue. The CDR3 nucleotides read TGCGCCAGCAGTGAAGAAGAGCAACCCGTTTGGAACACCGGGGAGCCGCTTTTT. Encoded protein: CASSEEEQPVWNTGEPLF.